The rows below give T cell receptor beta chains drawn from one sample of a study of T-cell memory formation after mild COVID-19. TCRdb itself ran the 5' RACE reads through MiXCR, one entry per CDR3 protein. The table has under 550,000 distinct CDR3 sequences, 15% to 20% seen once. Sequencing was done on a sample of PBMCs or a T cell subset sorted from them (not recorded which). The receptors stem from a man in his late teens or twenties who had mild COVID-19 (a few samples of this study predate the infection). Cell type and time point are not known. Both conserved end residues are trimmed from each CDR3. The order of the fields is V gene, J gene, CDR3 length, CDR3 protein.

TRBV12-3/TRBV12-4	TRBJ1-5	11	ASSSHRGQPQH
TRBV11-2	TRBJ2-7	10	ASTHRGDEQY
TRBV20-1	TRBJ2-3	12	SAPTFLGTDTQY
TRBV7-2	TRBJ2-1	12	ASSLASWGNEQF
TRBV25-1	TRBJ1-4	13	ASSDPSGAGEKLF
TRBV6-5	TRBJ1-6	12	ASSFRDKRTTLH
TRBV4-1	TRBJ2-3	16	ASSLLPRTSGYTDTQY
TRBV7-2	TRBJ1-2	13	ASSPPGPTAYGYT
TRBV7-9	TRBJ2-5	9	ASSHQETQY
TRBV10-3	TRBJ2-2	16	AISELMTSGGHTGELF
TRBV7-9	TRBJ1-1	12	ASSLAQGYTEAF